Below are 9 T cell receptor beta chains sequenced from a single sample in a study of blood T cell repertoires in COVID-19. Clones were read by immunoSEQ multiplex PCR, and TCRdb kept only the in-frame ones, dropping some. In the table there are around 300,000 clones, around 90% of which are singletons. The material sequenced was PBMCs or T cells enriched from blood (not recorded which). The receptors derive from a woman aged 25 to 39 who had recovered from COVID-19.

As DNA, the CDR3 is TGCGCCAGCAGCTTGGAGCCTGTCGGGGAGCTGTTTTTT. Translation gives CASSLEPVGELFF. The chain uses TRBV5-1 and TRBJ2-2; D uncertain. The CDR3 length is 13 residues. CDR1 and CDR2 from the germline V gene are SGHRS and YFSETQ. V dropped 0 bases and J dropped 7 bases, with 7 bases sitting between them.

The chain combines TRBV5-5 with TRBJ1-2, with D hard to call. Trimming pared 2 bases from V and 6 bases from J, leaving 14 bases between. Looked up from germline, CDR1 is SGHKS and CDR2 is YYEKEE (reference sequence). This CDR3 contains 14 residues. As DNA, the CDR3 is TGTGCCAGCAGCTTATTTGTATCCGGGGATGGCTACACCTTC. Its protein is CASSLFVSGDGYTF. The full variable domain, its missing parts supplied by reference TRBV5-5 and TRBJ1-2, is DAGVTQSPTHLIKTRGQQVTLRCSPISGHKSVSWYQQVLGQGPQFIFQYYEKEERGRGNFPDRFSARQFPNYSSELNVNALLLGDSALYLCASSLFVSGDGYTFGSGTRLTVV.

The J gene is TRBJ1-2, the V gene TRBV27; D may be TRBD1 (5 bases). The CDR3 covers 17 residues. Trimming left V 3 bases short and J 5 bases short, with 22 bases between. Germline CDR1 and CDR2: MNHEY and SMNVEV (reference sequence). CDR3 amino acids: CASSFRDSSFITYGYTF. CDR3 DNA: TGTGCCAGCAGTTTTCGGGACTCCTCCTTTATCACGTATGGCTACACCTTC.

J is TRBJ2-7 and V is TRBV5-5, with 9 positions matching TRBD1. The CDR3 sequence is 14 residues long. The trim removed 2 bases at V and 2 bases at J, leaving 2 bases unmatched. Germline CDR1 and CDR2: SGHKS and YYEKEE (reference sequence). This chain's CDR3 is CASSFWTGAYEQYF. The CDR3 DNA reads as TGTGCCAGCAGCTTCTGGACAGGGGCCTACGAGCAGTACTTC.

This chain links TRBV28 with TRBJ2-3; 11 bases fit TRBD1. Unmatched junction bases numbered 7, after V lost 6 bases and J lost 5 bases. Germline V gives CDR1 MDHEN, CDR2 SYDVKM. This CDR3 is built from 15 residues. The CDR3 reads CASRLPGQGGDTQYF. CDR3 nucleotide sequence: TGTGCCAGCAGGCTGCCGGGACAGGGGGGAGATACGCAGTATTTT.

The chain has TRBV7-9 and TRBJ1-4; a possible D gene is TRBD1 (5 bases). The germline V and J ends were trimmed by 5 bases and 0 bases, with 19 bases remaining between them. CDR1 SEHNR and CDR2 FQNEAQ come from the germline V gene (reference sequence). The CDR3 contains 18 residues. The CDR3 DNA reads TGTGCCAGCAGCACGGGGGTTACAGGAGCCTCAACTAATGAAAAACTGTTTTTT. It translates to CASSTGVTGASTNEKLFF.

Written as DNA, the CDR3 is TGTGCCTGGAGTGTACGAGGTGGAAACACCATATATTTT. Its translation: CAWSVRGGNTIYF. The chain is built from TRBV30 and TRBJ1-3; D gene unclear. The germline V gene has CDR1 GTSNPN and CDR2 SVGIG (reference sequence). CDR3 length: 13 amino acids. Between the trimmed V and J ends, which lost 0 bases and 3 bases, there was a span of 6 bases.

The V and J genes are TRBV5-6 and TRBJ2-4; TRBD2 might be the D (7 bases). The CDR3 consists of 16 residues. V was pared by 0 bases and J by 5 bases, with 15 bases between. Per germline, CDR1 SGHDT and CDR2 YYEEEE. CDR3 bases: TGTGCCAGCAGCTTGGGACCGGGGGGCATACAAAACATTCAGTACTTC. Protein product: CASSLGPGGIQNIQYF.

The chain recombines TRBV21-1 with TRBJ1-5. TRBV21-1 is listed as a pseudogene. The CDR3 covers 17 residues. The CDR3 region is CASSKDWRGDGNQPQHF. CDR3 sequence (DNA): TGTGCCAGCAGCAAAGATTGGCGGGGCGACGGTAATCAGCCCCAGCATTTT.